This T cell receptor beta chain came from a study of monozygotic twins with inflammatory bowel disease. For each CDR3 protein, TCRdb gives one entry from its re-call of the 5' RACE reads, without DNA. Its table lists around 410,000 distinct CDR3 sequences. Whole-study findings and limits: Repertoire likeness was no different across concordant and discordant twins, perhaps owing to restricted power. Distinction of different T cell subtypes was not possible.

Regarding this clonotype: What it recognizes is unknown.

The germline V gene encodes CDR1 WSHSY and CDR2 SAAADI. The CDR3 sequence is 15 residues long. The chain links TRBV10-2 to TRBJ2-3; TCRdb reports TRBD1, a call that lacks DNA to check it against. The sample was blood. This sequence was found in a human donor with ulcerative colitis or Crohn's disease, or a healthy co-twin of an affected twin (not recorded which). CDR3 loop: CASSESRAGPDTQYF.